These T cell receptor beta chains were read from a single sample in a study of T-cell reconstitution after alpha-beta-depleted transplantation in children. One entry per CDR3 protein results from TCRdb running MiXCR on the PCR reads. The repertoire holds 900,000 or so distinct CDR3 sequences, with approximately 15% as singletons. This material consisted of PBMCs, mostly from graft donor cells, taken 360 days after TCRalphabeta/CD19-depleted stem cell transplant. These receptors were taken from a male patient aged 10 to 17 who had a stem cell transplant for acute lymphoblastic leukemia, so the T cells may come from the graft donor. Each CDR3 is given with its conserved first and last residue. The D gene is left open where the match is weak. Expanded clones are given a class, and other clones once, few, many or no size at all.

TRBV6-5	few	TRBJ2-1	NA	TGTGCCAGCCAGCGGGTCAACAATGAGCAGTTCTTC	CASQRVNNEQFF
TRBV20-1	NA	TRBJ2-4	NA	TGCAGTGCTAGAGAAGTAGGACCAGTCAAAAACATTCAGTACTTC	CSAREVGPVKNIQYF
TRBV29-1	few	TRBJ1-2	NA	TGCAGCTTGGCGGAGGGGGACGGTTTCTATGGCTACACCTTC	CSLAEGDGFYGYTF
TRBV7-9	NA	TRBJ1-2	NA	TGTGCCAGCAGCCCTCTAGGCGCTAACTATGGCTACACCTTC	CASSPLGANYGYTF
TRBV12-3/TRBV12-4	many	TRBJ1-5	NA	TGTGCCAGCAGTTTAAGTAAACAGCCCCAGCATTTT	CASSLSKQPQHF
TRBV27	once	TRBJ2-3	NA	TGTGCCAGCAGTTTACGAAGGGCTAGCACAGATACGCAGTATTTT	CASSLRRASTDTQYF
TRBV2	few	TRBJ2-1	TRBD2	TGTGCCACGACAGTCGTTAGCGGGGTGAATGAGCAGTTCTTC	CATTVVSGVNEQFF
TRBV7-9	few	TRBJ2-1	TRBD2	TGTGCCAGCAGCTCCATACTAGCGGGAGTTAATGAGCAGTTCTTC	CASSSILAGVNEQFF
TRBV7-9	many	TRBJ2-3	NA	TGTGCCAGCAGCTCCCGGACATTCACTAGCACAGATACGCAGTATTTT	CASSSRTFTSTDTQYF
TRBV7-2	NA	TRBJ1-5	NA	TGTGCCAGCAGCCCAACGGGTAAAGGGCTAGTCAATCAGCCCCAGCATTTT	CASSPTGKGLVNQPQHF
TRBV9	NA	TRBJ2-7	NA	TGTGCCAGCAGCGCCCCCCTATTCGACGGGGGAGGATACGAGCAGTACTTC	CASSAPLFDGGGYEQYF
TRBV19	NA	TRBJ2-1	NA	TGTGCCAGTAGGGGGGGGCCGGTTGGCGATGAGCAGTTCTTC	CASRGGPVGDEQFF
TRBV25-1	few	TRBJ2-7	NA	TGTGCCAGCAGTCACAGGGAGGGAACCTACGAGCAGTACTTC	CASSHREGTYEQYF
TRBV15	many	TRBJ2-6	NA	TGTGCCACCCGACAGTCCGGGGCCAACGTCCTGACTTTC	CATRQSGANVLTF
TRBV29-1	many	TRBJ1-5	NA	TGCAGCGCTGGATTAAGCAATCAGCCCCAGCATTTT	CSAGLSNQPQHF
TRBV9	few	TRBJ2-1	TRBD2	TGTGCCAGCAGCCCACCGGGACTAGCGCCTTTAGGAGAGCAGTTCTTC	CASSPPGLAPLGEQFF
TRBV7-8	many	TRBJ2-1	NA	TGTGCCAGCAACCCCGGTGGGTCACAGGACGAGCAGTTCTTC	CASNPGGSQDEQFF
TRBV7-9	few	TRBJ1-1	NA	TGTGCCAGCAGCCGAAGACGGGAAAACACTGAAGCTTTCTTT	CASSRRRENTEAFF
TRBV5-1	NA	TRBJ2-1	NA	TGCGCCAGCAGCACGACTAGAAGCGGCTACAATGAGCAGTTCTTC	CASSTTRSGYNEQFF
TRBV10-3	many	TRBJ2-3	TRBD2	TGTGCCATCAGTGAAGTAGCGGGAGTACCAGATACGCAGTATTTT	CAISEVAGVPDTQYF
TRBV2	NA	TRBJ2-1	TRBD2	TGTGCCAGCAGTGAGTTCAGTATGAGCCTAGCGGGACATGAGCAGTTCTTC	CASSEFSMSLAGHEQFF
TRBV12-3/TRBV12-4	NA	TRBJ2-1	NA	TGTGCCAGCGCTTCGAGAGCGACGAGCTCCTACAATGAGCAGTTCTTC	CASASRATSSYNEQFF
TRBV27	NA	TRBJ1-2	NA	TGTGCCAGCAGTTCCACTAACTGGGGCTACACCTTC	CASSSTNWGYTF
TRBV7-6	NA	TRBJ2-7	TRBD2	TGTGCCAGTTCCTACGGTGGACTAGCGGGAGAGGATGAGCAGTACTTC	CASSYGGLAGEDEQYF
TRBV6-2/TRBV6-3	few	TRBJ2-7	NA	TGTGCCAGCAGAAGAGTCTTCAGCTCCTACGAGCAGTACTTC	CASRRVFSSYEQYF
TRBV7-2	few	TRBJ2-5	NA	TGTGCCAGCAGCGATAGTTGGTCCCGCGGTGAGACCCAGTACTTC	CASSDSWSRGETQYF
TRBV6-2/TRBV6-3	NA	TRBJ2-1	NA	TGTGCCAGCAGTTACCTGGGGGAGAGGTACAATGAGCAGTTCTTC	CASSYLGERYNEQFF
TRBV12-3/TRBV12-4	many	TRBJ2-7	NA	TGTGCCAGCAGTTTTAGTCGGGGGAGGTACGAGCAGTACTTC	CASSFSRGRYEQYF
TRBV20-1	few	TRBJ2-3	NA	TGCAGTGCTAGAGACGGTGGGAGAGGAACCGCTAGCACAGATACGCAGTATTTT	CSARDGGRGTASTDTQYF
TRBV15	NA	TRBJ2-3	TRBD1	TGTGCCACCAGCAGAGAGTACTTAGGTCCGGGACAGGGCGCCTTT	CATSREYLGPGQGAF
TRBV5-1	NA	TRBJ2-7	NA	TGCGCCAGCAAGGGGACCGCGGGGGCACAGAACGAGCAGTACTTC	CASKGTAGAQNEQYF
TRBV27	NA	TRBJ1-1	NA	TGTGCCAGCAGAGGGGTGCCCTGGGGGAACACTGAAGCTTTCTTT	CASRGVPWGNTEAFF